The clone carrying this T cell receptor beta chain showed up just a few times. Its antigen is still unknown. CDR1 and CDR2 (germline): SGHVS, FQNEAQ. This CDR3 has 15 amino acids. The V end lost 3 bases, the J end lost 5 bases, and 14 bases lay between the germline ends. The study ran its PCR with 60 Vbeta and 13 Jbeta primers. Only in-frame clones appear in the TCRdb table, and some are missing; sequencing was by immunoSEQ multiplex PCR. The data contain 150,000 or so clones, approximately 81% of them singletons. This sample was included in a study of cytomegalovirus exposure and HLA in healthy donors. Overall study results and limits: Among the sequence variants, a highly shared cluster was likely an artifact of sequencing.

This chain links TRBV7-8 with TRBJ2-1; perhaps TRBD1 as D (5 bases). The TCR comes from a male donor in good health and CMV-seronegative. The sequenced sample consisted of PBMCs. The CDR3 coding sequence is TGTGCCAGCAGCTTCGAAGGGGCTCAGGACAATGAGCAGTTCTTC. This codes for CASSFEGAQDNEQFF.